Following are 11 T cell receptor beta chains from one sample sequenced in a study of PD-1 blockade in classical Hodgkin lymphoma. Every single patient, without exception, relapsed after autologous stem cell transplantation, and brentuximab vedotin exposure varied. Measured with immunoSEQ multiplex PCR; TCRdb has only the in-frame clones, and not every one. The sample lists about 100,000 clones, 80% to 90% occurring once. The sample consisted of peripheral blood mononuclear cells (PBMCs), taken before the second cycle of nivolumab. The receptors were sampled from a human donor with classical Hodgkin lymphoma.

The CDR3 DNA is TGCGCCAGCAGCTTGTATGGACTAGCGGGGGGAAACAATGAGCAGTTCTTC. Protein sequence: CASSLYGLAGGNNEQFF. V is TRBV5-1 and J is TRBJ2-1; 14 bases fit TRBD2. Germline CDR1 SGHRS, CDR2 YFSETQ. Trimming cost V 1 base and J 5 bases; bases outside gene matches: 5. CDR3 size: 17 residues.

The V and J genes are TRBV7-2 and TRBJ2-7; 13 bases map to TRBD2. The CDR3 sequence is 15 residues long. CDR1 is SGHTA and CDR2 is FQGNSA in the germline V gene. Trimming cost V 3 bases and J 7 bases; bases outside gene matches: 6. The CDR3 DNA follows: TGTGCCAGCAGCTTCGGACTAGCGGGGGCGCGGGAGCAGTACTTC. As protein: CASSFGLAGAREQYF. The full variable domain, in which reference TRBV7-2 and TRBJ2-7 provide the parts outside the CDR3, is GAGVSQSPSNKVTEKGKDVELRCDPISGHTALYWYRQSLGQGLEFLIYFQGNSAPDKSGLPSDRFSAERTGGSVSTLTIQRTQQEDSAVYLCASSFGLAGAREQYFGPGTRLTVT.

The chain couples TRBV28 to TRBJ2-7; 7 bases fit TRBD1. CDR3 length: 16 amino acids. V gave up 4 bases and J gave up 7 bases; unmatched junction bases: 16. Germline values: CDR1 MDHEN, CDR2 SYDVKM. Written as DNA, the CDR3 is TGTGCCAGCAGTTATACAGGGGCCTTCAGAGGTGAGGAGCAGTACTTC. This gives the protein CASSYTGAFRGEEQYF. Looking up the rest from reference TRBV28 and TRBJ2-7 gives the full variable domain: DVKVTQSSRYLVKRTGEKVFLECVQDMDHENMFWYRQDPGLGLRLIYFSYDVKMKEKGDIPEGYSVSREKKERFSLILESASTNQTSMYLCASSYTGAFRGEEQYFGPGTRLTVT.

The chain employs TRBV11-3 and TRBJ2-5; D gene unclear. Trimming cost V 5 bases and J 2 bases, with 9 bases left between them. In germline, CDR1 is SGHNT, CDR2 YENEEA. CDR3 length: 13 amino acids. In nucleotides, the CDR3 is TGTGCCAGCAGCCGGACGGCGCAAGAGACCCAGTACTTC. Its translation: CASSRTAQETQYF.

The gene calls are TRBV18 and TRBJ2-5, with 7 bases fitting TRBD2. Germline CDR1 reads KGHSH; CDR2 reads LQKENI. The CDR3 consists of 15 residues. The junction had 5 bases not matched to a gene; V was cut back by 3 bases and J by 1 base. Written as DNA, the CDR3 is TGTGCCAGCTCACCGGCCGCTAGCGGCCAAGAGACCCAGTACTTC. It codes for CASSPAASGQETQYF.

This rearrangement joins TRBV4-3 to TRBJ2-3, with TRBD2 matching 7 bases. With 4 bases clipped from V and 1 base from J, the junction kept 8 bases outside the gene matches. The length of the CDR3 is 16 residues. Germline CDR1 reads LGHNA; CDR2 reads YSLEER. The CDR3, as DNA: TGCGCCAGCAGCCTGGGGAGGGGCAGGGGCACAGATACGCAGTATTTT. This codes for CASSLGRGRGTDTQYF.

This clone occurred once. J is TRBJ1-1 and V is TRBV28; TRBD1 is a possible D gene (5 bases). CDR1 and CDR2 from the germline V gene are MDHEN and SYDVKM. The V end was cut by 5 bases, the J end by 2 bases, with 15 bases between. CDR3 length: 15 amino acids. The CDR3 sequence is CASSRLHGGNTEAFF. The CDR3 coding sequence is TGTGCCAGCAGTCGGCTACACGGGGGAAACACTGAAGCTTTCTTT.

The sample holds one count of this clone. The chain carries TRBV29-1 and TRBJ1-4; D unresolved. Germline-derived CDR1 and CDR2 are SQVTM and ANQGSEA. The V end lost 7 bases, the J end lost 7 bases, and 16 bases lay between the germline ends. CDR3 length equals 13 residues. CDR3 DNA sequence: TGCAGCGCAGAACCCCTGGATAGTGAAAAACTGTTTTTT. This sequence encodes CSAEPLDSEKLFF.

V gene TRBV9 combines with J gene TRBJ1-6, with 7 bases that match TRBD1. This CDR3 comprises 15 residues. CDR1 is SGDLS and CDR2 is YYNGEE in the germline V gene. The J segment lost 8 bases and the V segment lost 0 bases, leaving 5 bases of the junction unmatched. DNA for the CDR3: TGTGCCAGCAGCGTAGCAGGGACAGACTATTCACCCCTCCACTTT. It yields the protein CASSVAGTDYSPLHF.

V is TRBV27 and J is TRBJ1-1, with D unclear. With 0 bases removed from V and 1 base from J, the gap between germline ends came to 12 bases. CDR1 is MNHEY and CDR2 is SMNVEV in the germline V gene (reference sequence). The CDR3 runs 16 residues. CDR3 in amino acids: CASSLSQNRPNTEAFF. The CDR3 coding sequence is TGTGCCAGCAGTTTATCACAGAATAGACCGAACACTGAAGCTTTCTTT.

CDR3: CASSVLLWTDSNQPQHF. CDR3 coding DNA: TGTGCCAGTAGTGTCCTCCTATGGACGGATAGCAATCAGCCCCAGCATTTT. V usage is TRBV19 and J usage is TRBJ1-5; D unresolved. This CDR3 region has 17 residues. V dropped 5 bases and J dropped 0 bases, with 17 bases sitting between them. Germline V gene data show CDR1 as LNHDA and CDR2 as SQIVND (reference sequence).